This T cell receptor (beta chain) was observed in a study of blood T cell repertoires in COVID-19. The overall study: Spain, Italy and the United States supplied samples that represented acute and convalescent COVID-19. From T cells, B-cell-depleted T cells, or PBMCs came the material, which was cDNA or gDNA.

In the original workflow: Estimates of nucleated cell counts were drawn from the amplification of reference gene primers. Assay used: immunoSEQ multiplex PCR; TCRdb lists only in-frame clones, some missing. The V and J calls and clone size are taken from that table; D and trimming were inferred from the DNA. The sample shows approximately 200,000 clones, approximately 91% of them seen only once. The V segment lost 0 bases and the J segment 2 bases; nucleotides outside the gene matches: 15. The CDR3 has 20 residues. CDR1 and CDR2 from the germline V gene are LGHNA and YNFKEQ. The genes are TRBV4-2 and TRBJ2-7; 11 bases are a match to TRBD2. Sequenced input: peripheral blood. This TCR came from a woman aged 55-70 years with acute or convalescent COVID-19. This CDR3 reads CASSQELVVATSGSAYEQYF. The CDR3 nucleotides are TGTGCCAGCAGCCAAGAATTGGTTGTGGCAACTAGCGGGAGCGCCTACGAGCAGTACTTC.